This entry lists 27 T cell receptor beta chains sequenced from one sample in a study of T cell clonality in common variable immunodeficiency. Sequenced by immunoSEQ multiplex PCR; TCRdb stores in-frame clones only, minus some. This sample comprises about 60,000 clones, none seen once only. Material: peripheral blood mononuclear cells. The receptors come from a person between 18 and 75 years old in good health.

This clone was detected many times. The sequenced fragment ends 3 residues before the CDR3 boundary, so the rest is inferred from the germline J gene. The gene calls are TRBV20-1 and TRBJ2-3; D might be TRBD2 (6 bases). This CDR3 is built from 14 residues. V lost 5 bases, J lost 2 bases, and 14 bases lay in between. CDR1 and CDR2 from the germline V gene are DFQATT and SNEGSKA (reference sequence). The CDR3: CSAVGLRTTDTQYF. CDR3 DNA (partial): TGCAGTGCTGTCGGACTAAGAACCACAGATACG.

This clone was observed many times. The read terminates 3 residues ahead of where the CDR3 ends, so the germline J gene completes it. The chain employs TRBV28 and TRBJ2-7; 9 nucleotides line up with TRBD1. CDR1 MDHEN and CDR2 SYDVKM come from the germline V gene. V lost 5 bases to trimming and J lost 4 bases; unmatched junction nucleotides: 6. The CDR3 covers 14 residues. This CDR3 reads CASSPGTGLYEQYF. The covered CDR3 bases are TGTGCCAGCAGTCCCGGGACAGGGTTGTACGAG. Variable domain in full (rest from reference TRBV28 and TRBJ2-7): DVKVTQSSRYLVKRTGEKVFLECVQDMDHENMFWYRQDPGLGLRLIYFSYDVKMKEKGDIPEGYSVSREKKERFSLILESASTNQTSMYLCASSPGTGLYEQYFGPGTRLTVT.

Many counts were recorded for this clone. With the read ending 3 residues before the CDR3 end, the germline J gene is used to fill in that end. The V gene is TRBV19, the J gene TRBJ2-7, with 13 nucleotides matching TRBD2. The CDR3 is 16 amino acids. Germline lookup yields CDR1 LNHDA and CDR2 SQIVND (reference sequence). J gave up 1 base and V 3 bases, and 3 bases lay outside the gene matches. CDR3: CASSMGLAGISYEQYF. The part of the CDR3 DNA that was read is TGTGCCAGTAGTATGGGACTAGCGGGAATTTCCTACGAG.

This clone was picked up many times. With the read ending 3 residues before the CDR3 end, the germline J gene is used to fill in that end. The V gene is TRBV28, the J gene TRBJ1-1; D might be TRBD1 (5 bases). Germline values: CDR1 MDHEN, CDR2 SYDVKM. The CDR3 totals 15 residues. Deletions cut 4 bases from V and 6 bases from J, with 18 bases between. The CDR3: CASSSIQGNLPEAFF. The sequenced CDR3 bases are TGTGCCAGCAGTTCCATTCAGGGTAATCTCCCTGAA.

In its sample, this clone was seen many times. The CDR3 goes on 3 residues after the read ends, and that part is filled in from the germline J gene. The chain couples TRBV4-1 to TRBJ2-5, with D possibly TRBD1 on 5 matching bases. The CDR3 consists of 13 residues. In germline, CDR1 is MGHRA, CDR2 YSYEKL. The ends were cut back, 1 base at V and 4 bases at J, with 7 bases in the middle. CDR3 amino acids: CASSQVRGETQYF. Incomplete CDR3 DNA: TGCGCCAGCAGCCAAGTAAGGGGAGAGACC.

This clone was detected many times. The DNA ends 3 residues before the CDR3 does, and the rest of the CDR3 is filled in from the germline J gene. This chain joins TRBV20-1 and TRBJ2-7, with D perhaps matching TRBD2 (5 bases). The germline V gene has CDR1 DFQATT and CDR2 SNEGSKA (reference sequence). V shed 3 bases and J shed 2 bases, with 14 bases lying between them. The CDR3 totals 14 residues. CDR3 residues: CSARIIAPPYEQYF. CDR3 bases read: TGCAGTGCTAGGATAATAGCGCCCCCCTACGAG.

This clone showed up many times. The read terminates 3 residues before the CDR3 end, so the remaining end is supplied by the germline J gene. The rearrangement uses TRBV7-2 and TRBJ1-6, with D unresolved. CDR1 is SGHTA and CDR2 is FQGNSA in the germline V gene. There are 13 residues in the CDR3. V dropped 0 bases and J dropped 7 bases, with 4 bases sitting between them. The CDR3 loop is CASSLAGNSPLHF. CDR3 bases read: TGTGCCAGCAGCTTAGCTGGCAATTCACCC.

There are many counts of this clone. The read comes to an end 3 residues before the CDR3 does, leaving the germline J gene to fill in the end. The chain employs TRBV5-1 and TRBJ2-1; 7 bases are shared with TRBD2. This CDR3 has 13 residues. Germline V gene data show CDR1 as SGHRS and CDR2 as YFSETQ. V lost 3 bases to trimming and J lost 9 bases; unmatched junction nucleotides: 6. Here the CDR3 reads CASSWGAGSEQFF. The sequenced CDR3 bases are TGCGCCAGCAGCTGGGGAGCGGGGAGTGAG.

This clone was counted at least ten times. The sequence runs out 3 residues before the end of the CDR3; the remainder is reconstructed from the germline J gene. The V gene is TRBV28, the J gene TRBJ2-1, with 7 positions matching TRBD2. Per the germline V gene, CDR1 is MDHEN and CDR2 is SYDVKM. V lost 6 bases and J lost 6; bases outside the gene matches: 5. CDR3 length: 13 residues. The CDR3 bases that were read are TGTGCCAGCAGCACTAGCGTAGGCAATGAG. Translating it yields CASSTSVGNE. The entire CDR3 is CASSTSVGNEQFF.

Many counts were recorded for this clone. The read ends 3 residues shy of where the CDR3 ends; the end is completed using the germline J gene. The chain couples TRBV5-1 to TRBJ2-5; D is ambiguous. V was cut by 3 bases and J by 5 bases, with 11 bases left in between. Germline-derived CDR1 and CDR2 are SGHRS and YFSETQ. The CDR3 runs to 13 residues. This CDR3 is CASSSAQLETQYF. The part of the CDR3 DNA that was read is TGCGCCAGCAGCTCAGCGCAGCTGGAGACC.

In its sample, this clone was seen many times. The read halts 3 residues ahead of the CDR3 end, with the missing end drawn from the germline J gene. V gene TRBV4-1 combines with J gene TRBJ1-2; D is possibly TRBD1 (5 bases). Trimming removed 0 bases from V and 4 bases from J, with 18 bases in between. The CDR3 runs to 17 residues. CDR1 is MGHRA, CDR2 YSYEKL, per germline. The sequenced CDR3 bases are TGCGCCAGCAGCCAAGAAGAGGCAGGGAATTCCCTCTATGGC. This encodes CASSQEEAGNSLYG. The complete CDR3 sequence is CASSQEEAGNSLYGYTF.

Concerning this clone: The CDR3 is cut off 3 residues early in the read; its end comes from the germline J gene. The chain joins TRBV18 to TRBJ1-1; D is unresolved. The CDR3 is 15 residues long. Trimming cost V 0 bases and J 5 bases, with 13 bases left between them. Germline V gene data show CDR1 as KGHSH and CDR2 as LQKENI. CDR3 region: CASSPPRLPRTEAFF. The CDR3 bases that were read are TGTGCCAGCTCACCACCGCGACTCCCTCGGACTGAA.

This clone has ten or more counts. The CDR3 end lies 3 residues beyond the end of the read and is filled in from the germline J gene. The rearrangement joins TRBV4-1 to TRBJ2-7, with D perhaps TRBD1 (6 bases). V lost 1 base and J 6 bases, leaving 13 bases between the germline ends. The CDR3 spans 14 residues. Germline V gene lookup returns CDR1 MGHRA and CDR2 YSYEKL. CDR3 protein: CASSQVAGESEQYF. CDR3 bases read: TGCGCCAGCAGCCAAGTGGCAGGGGAAAGCGAG.

This clone was detected ten times or more. The read terminates 3 residues before the CDR3 end, so the remaining end is supplied by the germline J gene. The chain recombines TRBV5-1 with TRBJ2-5; 8 bases match TRBD1. The CDR3 is 16 amino acids. The V gene's germline CDR1 is SGHRS and CDR2 YFSETQ. With 4 bases clipped from V and 5 bases from J, the junction kept 13 bases outside the gene matches. CDR3 residues: CASSPTTGDGGETQYF. The CDR3 bases that were read are TGCGCCAGCAGCCCGACGACAGGGGACGGTGGGGAGACC.

This clone was seen at least ten times. The CDR3 goes on 3 residues after the read ends, and that part is filled in from the germline J gene. The genes are TRBV19 and TRBJ1-1; D is uncertain. CDR1 and CDR2 (germline): LNHDA, SQIVND (reference sequence). Trimming took off 6 bases at V and 1 base at J, with 15 bases between the two ends. The CDR3 consists of 15 residues. This CDR3 is CASREFERQNTEAFF. The sequenced part of the CDR3 DNA is TGTGCCAGTAGGGAATTCGAGCGCCAGAACACTGAA.

This clone was seen repeatedly, ten times or more. The read ends 3 residues before the CDR3 terminus; that terminus is restored from the germline J gene. This sequence joins TRBV18 and TRBJ1-1; D not resolved. Trimming pared 10 bases from V and 5 bases from J, leaving 20 bases between. The CDR3 totals 14 residues. The germline V gene has CDR1 KGHSH and CDR2 LQKENI. Here the CDR3 reads CATTIIGLGTEAFF. CDR3 bases read: TGTGCCACCACCATAATAGGGCTTGGAACTGAA. The whole variable domain, remainder taken from reference TRBV18 and TRBJ1-1, is NAGVMQNPRHLVRRRGQEARLRCSPMKGHSHVYWYRQLPEEGLKFMVYLQKENIIDESGMPKERFSAEFPKEGPSILRIQQVVRGDSAAYFCATTIIGLGTEAFFGQGTRLTVV.

This clone was found many times. The CDR3 end is not reached by the read, which stops 3 residues before it; the germline J gene fills it in. V usage is TRBV4-1 and J usage is TRBJ2-5, with D possibly TRBD2 on 5 matching bases. V was clipped by 0 bases and J by 0 bases, with 11 bases between them. This CDR3 spans 16 amino acids. Germline V gene data show CDR1 as MGHRA and CDR2 as YSYEKL. CDR3 sequence reads: CASSQDQRPYQETQYF. CDR3 DNA (partial): TGCGCCAGCAGCCAAGACCAGCGGCCGTACCAAGAGACC.

In this sample, this clone turned up many times. The CDR3 goes on 3 residues after the read ends, and that part is filled in from the germline J gene. The genes are TRBV5-1 and TRBJ2-7; D is unresolved. Trimming shortened V by 0 bases and J by 4 bases, and 5 bases separated the two germline ends. Germline V CDR1 and CDR2: SGHRS, YFSETQ. The CDR3 consists of 12 residues. The CDR3 here is CASSLESYEQYF. Partial CDR3 DNA: TGCGCCAGCAGCTTGGAATCTTACGAG.

This clone has ten or more counts. The read ends 3 residues shy of where the CDR3 ends; the end is completed using the germline J gene. The V gene is TRBV4-1, the J gene TRBJ2-3; possibly TRBD1 for D (6 bases). The CDR3 length is 17 residues. V shed 0 bases and J shed 1 base, with 14 bases lying between them. Germline-derived CDR1 and CDR2 are MGHRA and YSYEKL. CDR3: CASSQEPPGVGTDTQYF. CDR3 DNA, as far as it was read: TGCGCCAGCAGCCAAGAACCTCCAGGGGTGGGCACAGATACG.

In this sample, this clone turned up a few times. The read gets to within 3 residues of the CDR3 end, and the germline J gene fills in the rest. V gene TRBV10-2 combines with J gene TRBJ1-5; a weak D match, TRBD1 (5 bases). The CDR3 contains 15 residues. CDR1 and CDR2 from the germline V gene are WSHSY and SAAADI. V shed 2 bases and J shed 6 bases, with 14 bases lying between them. CDR3 sequence reads: CASSEGRVNGQPQHF. The DNA read from the CDR3 is TGCGCCAGCAGTGAGGGCAGGGTAAATGGTCAGCCC.

In this sample, this clone turned up many times. CDR3 DNA, as far as it was read: TGTGCCAGCAGTTTACGGGACAGGAGCTCCTACGAG. Its translation: CASSLRDRSSYE. The full CDR3 is CASSLRDRSSYEQYF. This chain joins TRBV28 and TRBJ2-7; 8 bases agree with TRBD1. The CDR3 end falls 3 residues outside the read, so it is completed with the germline J gene. This CDR3 region has 15 residues. J lost 0 bases, V lost 2 bases, and 3 bases had no gene match. Germline V gene data show CDR1 as MDHEN and CDR2 as SYDVKM.

This clone showed up many times. The CDR3 end is not reached by the read, which stops 3 residues before it; the germline J gene fills it in. The identical CDR3 is also encoded by other nucleotide sequences in the sample. V usage is TRBV19 and J usage is TRBJ1-2, with D hard to call. Trimming stripped 3 bases from V and 0 bases from J, with 14 bases between. Germline V gene lookup returns CDR1 LNHDA and CDR2 SQIVND (reference sequence). CDR3 size: 16 residues. The CDR3 DNA, read in part, is TGTGCCAGTAGTATCAAGAGGAGACTTACTAACTATGGC. This gives the protein CASSIKRRLTNYG. In full, the CDR3 reads CASSIKRRLTNYGYTF.

The table lists this clone with many counts. The read terminates 3 residues before the CDR3 end, so the remaining end is supplied by the germline J gene. The chain employs TRBV6-1 and TRBJ1-2; D gene ambiguous. This CDR3 comprises 14 residues. The germline gives CDR1 MNHNS, CDR2 SASEGT. Trimming removed 1 base from V and 4 bases from J, with 10 bases in between. The CDR3 sequence: CASSEVQEVYGYTF. The sequenced part of the CDR3 DNA is TGTGCCAGCAGTGAAGTGCAGGAAGTCTATGGC.

This clone was recorded many times. The DNA ends 3 residues before the CDR3 does, and the rest of the CDR3 is filled in from the germline J gene. This chain connects TRBV6-1 to TRBJ2-1; TRBD2 matches 15 bases. V lost 4 bases to trimming and J lost 5 bases; unmatched junction nucleotides: 3. Germline CDR1 MNHNS, CDR2 SASEGT. This CDR3 region has 16 residues. Partial CDR3 DNA: TGTGCCAGCAGTGGGGGACTAGCGGGAGGTGACAATGAG. Its protein product is CASSGGLAGGDNE. The entire CDR3 protein reads CASSGGLAGGDNEQFF.

At least ten counts were recorded for this clone. The read finishes 3 residues shy of the CDR3 end, and the germline J gene is used to complete it. The chain combines TRBV20-1 with TRBJ2-3, with a tentative D call TRBD2 (6 bases). The CDR3 contains 15 residues. Germline V gives CDR1 DFQATT, CDR2 SNEGSKA (reference sequence). Trimming pared 0 bases from V and 2 bases from J, leaving 12 bases between. The CDR3 protein is CSARDRRVATDTQYF. The part of the CDR3 DNA that was read is TGCAGTGCTAGAGATCGGAGGGTCGCCACAGATACG.

The table lists this clone with many counts. The read is 3 residues too short to cover the CDR3 end, so that end is filled in from the germline J gene. The J gene is TRBJ1-1, the V gene TRBV7-2; 9 bases agree with TRBD1. The CDR3 runs to 15 residues. The J segment lost 1 base and the V segment lost 5 bases, leaving 5 bases of the junction unmatched. Germline CDR1 and CDR2: SGHTA and FQGNSA. Incomplete CDR3 DNA: TGTGCCAGCAGCCCACGGACAGGGGCGAACACTGAA. Its translation: CASSPRTGANTE. From start to end, the CDR3 is CASSPRTGANTEAFF.

This clone was observed many times. The CDR3 end lies 3 residues beyond the end of the read and is filled in from the germline J gene. The V call is TRBV28, the J call TRBJ2-1, with 8 bases identical to TRBD1. CDR1 and CDR2 (germline): MDHEN, SYDVKM. With V trimmed by 2 bases and J by 4 bases, 7 bases remained unmatched. This CDR3 spans 16 amino acids. The covered CDR3 bases are TGTGCCAGCAGTTTAGCCCAAGGACAGGGATACAATGAG. Protein product: CASSLAQGQGYNE. The entire CDR3 sequence reads CASSLAQGQGYNEQFF. The full variable domain, rest sourced from reference TRBV28 and TRBJ2-1, is DVKVTQSSRYLVKRTGEKVFLECVQDMDHENMFWYRQDPGLGLRLIYFSYDVKMKEKGDIPEGYSVSREKKERFSLILESASTNQTSMYLCASSLAQGQGYNEQFFGPGTRLTVL.